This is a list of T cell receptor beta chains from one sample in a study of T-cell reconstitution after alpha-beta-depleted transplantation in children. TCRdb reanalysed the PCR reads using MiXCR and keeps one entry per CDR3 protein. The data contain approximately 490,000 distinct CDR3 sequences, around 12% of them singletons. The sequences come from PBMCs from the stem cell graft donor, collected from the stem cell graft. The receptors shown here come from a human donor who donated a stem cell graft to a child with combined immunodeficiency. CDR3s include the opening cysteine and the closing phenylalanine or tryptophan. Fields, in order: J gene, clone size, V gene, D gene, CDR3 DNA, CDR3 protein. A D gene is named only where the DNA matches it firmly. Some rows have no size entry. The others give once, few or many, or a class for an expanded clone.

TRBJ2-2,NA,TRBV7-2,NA,TGTGCCAGCAGCGCAGGCCGGCCGGGGGAGCTGTTTTTT,CASSAGRPGELFF
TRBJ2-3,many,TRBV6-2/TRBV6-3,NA,TGTGCCAGCAGTACAATTAACTCAGATACGCAGTATTTT,CASSTINSDTQYF
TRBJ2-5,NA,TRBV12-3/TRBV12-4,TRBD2,TGTGCCAGCAGTTTTTGGGGGGGACGGAGCCAAGAGACCCAGTACTTC,CASSFWGGRSQETQYF
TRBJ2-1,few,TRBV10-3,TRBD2,TGTGCCATCAGCAGTGATGGATTAAAGACTAGCCAGTACAATGAGCAGTTCTTC,CAISSDGLKTSQYNEQFF
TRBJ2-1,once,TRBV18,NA,TGTGCCAGCTCACCATTGGCCCGCCGGGGGTACAATGAGCAGTTCTTC,CASSPLARRGYNEQFF
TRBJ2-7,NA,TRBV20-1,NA,TGCAGTGCCGAGAGCACGGGAATGGGGGAGCAGTACTTC,CSAESTGMGEQYF
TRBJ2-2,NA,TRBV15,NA,TGTGCCACCAGCAGAGGAACGAACACCGGGGAGCTGTTTTTT,CATSRGTNTGELFF
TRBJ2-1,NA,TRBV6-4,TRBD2,TGTGCCAGCAGTGAAACTCGGGGGGGGCCCCTCAATGAGCAGTTCTTC,CASSETRGGPLNEQFF
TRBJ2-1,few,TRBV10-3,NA,TGTGCCATCAGTGAGTTCGAGGGCCCCAATGAGCAGTTCTTC,CAISEFEGPNEQFF
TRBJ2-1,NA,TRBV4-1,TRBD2,TGCGCCAGCAGCCGCATGCCTAGCGGGGCGTACAATGAGCAGTTCTTC,CASSRMPSGAYNEQFF
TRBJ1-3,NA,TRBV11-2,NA,TGTGCCAGCAGTATAAACCAGGGAAACCCTGGAAACACCATATATTTT,CASSINQGNPGNTIYF
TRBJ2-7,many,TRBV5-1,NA,TGCGCCAGCAGCTTGTCCTCGGGTTACTCCTACGAGCAGTACTTC,CASSLSSGYSYEQYF
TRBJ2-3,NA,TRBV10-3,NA,TGTGCCATCAGTGAGTCTGGGAGGCCCACAGATACGCAGTATTTT,CAISESGRPTDTQYF
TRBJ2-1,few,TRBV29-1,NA,TGCAGCGTTCGGTCCTACAATGAGCAGTTCTTC,CSVRSYNEQFF
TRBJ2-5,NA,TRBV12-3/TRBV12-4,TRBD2,TGTGCCAGCCGGGGGGGGAACAAAGAGACCCAGTACTTC,CASRGGNKETQYF
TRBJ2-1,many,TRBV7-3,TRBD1,TGTGCCAGAACAGGGGCACCCTACAATGAGCAGTTCTTC,CARTGAPYNEQFF
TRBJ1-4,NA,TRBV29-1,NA,TGCAGCGTTTTACAACCGACATCAACTAATGAAAAACTGTTTTTT,CSVLQPTSTNEKLFF
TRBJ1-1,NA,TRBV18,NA,TGTGCCAGCTCACCGGCGGGGGGGAACACTGAAGCTTTCTTT,CASSPAGGNTEAFF
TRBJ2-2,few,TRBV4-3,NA,TGCGCCAGCAGCCAAGAACCGGACCTCGTCACCGGGGAGCTGTTTTTT,CASSQEPDLVTGELFF
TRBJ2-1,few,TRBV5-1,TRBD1,TGCGCCAGCAGCTCCGGGACAGGGAGGGGTCAGGAGCAGTTCTTC,CASSSGTGRGQEQFF
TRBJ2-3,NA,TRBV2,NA,TGTGCCAGCACTCGGGGGAGCGCCTTATTTGATACGCAGTATTTT,CASTRGSALFDTQYF
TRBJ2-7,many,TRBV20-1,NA,TGCAGTGCTATCAGGGACCCGCCCTACGAGCAGTACTTC,CSAIRDPPYEQYF
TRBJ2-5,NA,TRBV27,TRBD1,TGTGCCAGCAGTTCACGGGACAGATCTCCTTTCCAAGAGACCCAGTACTTC,CASSSRDRSPFQETQYF
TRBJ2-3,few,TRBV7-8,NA,TGTGCCAGCAGCCTCGGAGGGGCCGGGTGGGATACGCAGTATTTT,CASSLGGAGWDTQYF
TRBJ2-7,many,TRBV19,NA,TGTGCCAGTAGTATGAGGGGACCGACGTCCTACGAGCAGTACTTC,CASSMRGPTSYEQYF
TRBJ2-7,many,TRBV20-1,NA,TGCAGTTTAGGGGGGGACCTGCCTGCCTACGAGCAGTACTTC,CSLGGDLPAYEQYF